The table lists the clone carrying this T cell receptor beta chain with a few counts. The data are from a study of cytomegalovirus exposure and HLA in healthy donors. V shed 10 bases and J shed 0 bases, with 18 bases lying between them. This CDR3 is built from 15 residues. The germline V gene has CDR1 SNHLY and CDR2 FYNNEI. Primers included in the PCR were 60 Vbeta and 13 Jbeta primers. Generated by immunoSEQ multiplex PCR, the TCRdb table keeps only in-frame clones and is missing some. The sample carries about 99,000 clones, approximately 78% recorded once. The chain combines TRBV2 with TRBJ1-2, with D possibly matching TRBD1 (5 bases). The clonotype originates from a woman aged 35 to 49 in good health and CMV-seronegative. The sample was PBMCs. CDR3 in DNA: TGTGCCACCCCTGCTAGGGTAGGGGCTAACTATGGCTACACCTTC. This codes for CATPARVGANYGYTF.